A single sample is the source of the 19 T cell receptor beta chains below, sequenced in a study of T cell responses to AZD1222 COVID-19 vaccine. Using immunoSEQ multiplex PCR, the repertoire was profiled, and TCRdb retains in-frame clones only, with some absent. Of some 140,000 clones listed, 70% to 90% were seen once; the top ten hold roughly 6%. The sample in question was peripheral blood, obtained on day 0 of AZD1222 vaccination. These receptor sequences come from an adult in good health.

The CDR3 region is CASSSDGTSYEQYF. In DNA form, the CDR3 reads TGTGCCAGCAGCTCGGACGGGACATCCTACGAGCAGTACTTC. The chain is built from TRBV5-4 and TRBJ2-7; maybe TRBD1 (6 bases). Trimming cost V 3 bases and J 1 base, with 11 bases left between them. CDR3 length equals 14 residues. Germline lookup yields CDR1 SGHNT and CDR2 YYREEE (reference sequence). The full variable domain, with the rest looked up from reference TRBV5-4 and TRBJ2-7, is ETGVTQSPTHLIKTRGQQVTLRCSSQSGHNTVSWYQQALGQGPQFIFQYYREEENGRGNFPPRFSGLQFPNYSSELNVNALELDDSALYLCASSSDGTSYEQYFGPGTRLTVT.

The J gene is TRBJ2-7, the V gene TRBV6-1; TRBD2 is a possible D gene (6 bases). The V gene lost 5 bases and the J gene lost 0 bases, with 14 bases spanning the gap. The germline V gene encodes CDR1 MNHNS and CDR2 SASEGT. This CDR3 is built from 15 residues. CDR3 in DNA: TGTGCCAGCAGTTCCCGGGAGATATCCTCCTACGAGCAGTACTTC. Protein product: CASSSREISSYEQYF.

This chain's CDR3 is CASAPTGLGEKLFF. CDR3 coding DNA: TGTGCCAGCGCACCTACAGGGTTGGGTGAAAAACTGTTTTTT. The chain combines TRBV9 with TRBJ1-4, with D tentatively TRBD1 (6 bases). CDR3 length: 14 amino acids. Germline CDR1 SGDLS, CDR2 YYNGEE. Deletions cut 7 bases from V and 7 bases from J, with 17 bases between.

The chain recombines TRBV6-2 or TRBV6-3 with TRBJ2-1; 14 nucleotides align to TRBD2. The CDR3 has 14 amino acids. Germline CDR1 MNHEY, CDR2 SVGEGT. The V and J ends lost 6 bases and 7 bases, in that order; junction bases with no gene match: 2. The CDR3 here is CASSWTSGRNEQFF. The CDR3 region has the DNA TGTGCCAGCAGCTGGACTAGCGGGAGGAATGAGCAGTTCTTC.

This clone was counted once. The gene calls are TRBV6-6 and TRBJ2-3; D perhaps matches TRBD1 (6 bases). Trimming pared 6 bases from V and 3 bases from J, leaving 7 bases between. The CDR3 length is 12 residues. Germline values: CDR1 MNHNY, CDR2 SVGAGI (reference sequence). CDR3 sequence (DNA): TGTGCCAGCAGCCAGGGGACAGATACGCAGTATTTT. It yields the protein CASSQGTDTQYF.

The J gene is TRBJ2-3, the V gene TRBV24-1; weak D call: TRBD2 (7 bases). Trimming pared 0 bases from V and 3 bases from J, leaving 15 bases between. This CDR3 contains 17 residues. Per the germline V gene, CDR1 is KGHDR and CDR2 is SFDVKD. The CDR3, as DNA: TGTGCCACCAGTGATTTGCGGGGGGCAGGGGTTACAGATACGCAGTATTTT. Protein: CATSDLRGAGVTDTQYF.

The chain links TRBV4-1 to TRBJ1-2; tentative D call: TRBD1 (5 bases). The CDR3 has 14 residues. The germline V gene has CDR1 MGHRA and CDR2 YSYEKL. Trimming left V 2 bases short and J 1 base short, with 8 bases between. CDR3 region: CASSQTRDNYGYTF. The CDR3, as DNA: TGCGCCAGCAGCCAAACCAGGGATAACTATGGCTACACCTTC.

This sequence joins TRBV12-5 and TRBJ2-1, with a tentative D call TRBD2 (5 bases). Trimming removed 6 bases from V and 9 bases from J, with 12 bases in between. The length of the CDR3 is 12 residues. The V gene's germline CDR1 is LGHNT and CDR2 FRNRAP. CDR3 bases: TGTGCTAGTGGACTAGACGCTGGTGAGCAGTTCTTC. This codes for CASGLDAGEQFF.

The gene calls are TRBV2 and TRBJ1-4; perhaps TRBD1 as D (6 bases). Per the germline V gene, CDR1 is SNHLY and CDR2 is FYNNEI. The CDR3 runs to 12 residues. Deletions cut 8 bases from V and 11 bases from J, with 15 bases between. DNA for the CDR3: TGTGCCAGCGGTGCGGGGGGCGGGAAACTGTTTTTT. This encodes CASGAGGGKLFF. Drawing the rest from reference TRBV2 and TRBJ1-4, the complete variable domain is EPEVTQTPSHQVTQMGQEVILRCVPISNHLYFYWYRQILGQKVEFLVSFYNNEISEKSEIFDDQFSVERPDGSNFTLKIRSTKLEDSAMYFCASGAGGGKLFFGSGTQLSVL.

This clone was seen just once. The rearrangement joins TRBV2 to TRBJ1-6; D gene ambiguous. Germline V CDR1 and CDR2: SNHLY, FYNNEI. The V gene lost 1 base and the J gene lost 16 bases, with 14 bases spanning the gap. The CDR3 has 13 residues. CDR3 DNA sequence: TGTGCCAGCAGTGAAGTTTCGGGTAGATCTCTCCACTTT. Translated: CASSEVSGRSLHF.

V gene TRBV5-6 combines with J gene TRBJ2-5, with 12 nucleotides matching TRBD1. V shed 3 bases and J 5 bases; nucleotides not matched to a gene: 8. The length of the CDR3 is 16 residues. The germline V gene encodes CDR1 SGHDT and CDR2 YYEEEE. The CDR3 DNA is TGTGCCAGCAGCTCGACCGGGACAGGGGGCAGGGAGACCCAGTACTTC. Its protein is CASSSTGTGGRETQYF.

This chain uses TRBV18 with TRBJ2-3; TRBD2 is a possible D gene (6 bases). The CDR3 is made up of 16 amino acids. CDR1 and CDR2 from the germline V gene are KGHSH and LQKENI. V was trimmed by 1 base and J by 1 base, leaving 12 bases between them. CDR3 bases: TGTGCCAGCTCACCACACGGCGGGGATCGCACAGATACGCAGTATTTT. Encoded protein: CASSPHGGDRTDTQYF.

The rearrangement links TRBV29-1 to TRBJ1-2; D gene ambiguous. The CDR3 has 13 amino acids. Trimming removed 4 bases at V and 1 base at J, with 10 bases between. The germline gives CDR1 SQVTM, CDR2 ANQGSEA. The DNA for the CDR3 is TGCAGCGTTGCTTTGACACTTAACTATGGCTACACCTTC. It yields the protein CSVALTLNYGYTF.

The chain recombines TRBV19 with TRBJ1-5; TRBD1 might be the D (5 bases). With 4 bases removed from V and 5 bases from J, the gap between germline ends came to 15 bases. The CDR3 runs to 15 residues. Germline loops: CDR1 LNHDA, CDR2 SQIVND (reference sequence). The CDR3 bases are TGTGCCAGTAGTAAAATCCGGGACCGACATCAGCCCCAGCATTTT. This gives the protein CASSKIRDRHQPQHF.

The V call is TRBV5-4, the J call TRBJ1-6; D may be TRBD1 (5 bases). CDR3 size: 16 residues. V was clipped by 4 bases and J by 7 bases, with 18 bases between them. Germline V gene data show CDR1 as SGHNT and CDR2 as YYREEE (reference sequence). The CDR3, as DNA: TGTGCCAGCAGCCTAGTATCGGGCCGGGGGAATTCACCCCTCCACTTT. This codes for CASSLVSGRGNSPLHF.

The J gene is TRBJ2-1, the V gene TRBV7-3; D is possibly TRBD2 (5 bases). The CDR3 is 15 amino acids. The ends were cut back, 0 bases at V and 9 bases at J, with 15 bases in the middle. Germline V lookup: CDR1 SGHTA, CDR2 FQGTGA. In DNA, the CDR3 is TGTGCCAGCAGCTTAACAGTGGGAGATAGGCCTGAGCAGTTCTTC. It is translated as CASSLTVGDRPEQFF.

J is TRBJ1-2 and V is TRBV29-1; 7 nucleotides match TRBD1. J was trimmed by 0 bases and V by 7 bases; bases with no gene match: 5. This CDR3 region has 13 residues. Germline CDR1 and CDR2: SQVTM and ANQGSEA. The CDR3 region has the DNA TGCAGCGCTACCGGGACAGCTAACTATGGCTACACCTTC. Protein product: CSATGTANYGYTF. The full variable domain, its missing parts supplied by reference TRBV29-1 and TRBJ1-2, is SAVISQKPSRDICQRGTSLTIQCQVDSQVTMMFWYRQQPGQSLTLIATANQGSEATYESGFVIDKFPISRPNLTFSTLTVSNMSPEDSSIYLCSATGTANYGYTFGSGTRLTVV.

The chain is built from TRBV6-5 and TRBJ2-1; D might be TRBD1 (5 bases). Per germline, CDR1 MNHEY and CDR2 SVGAGI. The CDR3 runs 13 residues. The V end lost 5 bases, the J end lost 11 bases, and 16 bases lay between the germline ends. The CDR3 region is CASSTPRHRQQFF. The DNA of the CDR3 is TGTGCCAGCAGTACGCCCCGACACAGGCAGCAGTTCTTC.

This chain links TRBV5-1 with TRBJ1-1, with TRBD1 as a possible D gene (6 bases). The V and J ends lost 0 bases and 3 bases respectively, with 12 bases between them. The CDR3 spans 15 residues. Looked up from germline, CDR1 is SGHRS and CDR2 is YFSETQ. CDR3 sequence reads: CASSLGYREDTEAFF. In nucleotides, the CDR3 is TGCGCCAGCAGCTTGGGCTACAGGGAGGACACTGAAGCTTTCTTT.